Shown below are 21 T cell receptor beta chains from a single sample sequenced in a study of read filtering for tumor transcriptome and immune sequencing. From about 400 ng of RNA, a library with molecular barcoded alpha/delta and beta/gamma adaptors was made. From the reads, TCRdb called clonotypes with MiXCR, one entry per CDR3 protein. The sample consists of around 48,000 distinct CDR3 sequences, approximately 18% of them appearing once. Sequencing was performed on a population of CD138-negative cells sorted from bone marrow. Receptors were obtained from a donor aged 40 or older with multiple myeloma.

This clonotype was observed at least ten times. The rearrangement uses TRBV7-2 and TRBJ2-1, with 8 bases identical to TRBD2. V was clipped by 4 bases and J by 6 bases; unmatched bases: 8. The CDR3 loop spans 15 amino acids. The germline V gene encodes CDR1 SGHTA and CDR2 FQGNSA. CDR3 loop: CASSSLASGSNEQFF. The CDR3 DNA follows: TGTGCCAGCAGCTCCCTGGCTAGCGGGTCCAATGAGCAGTTCTTC.

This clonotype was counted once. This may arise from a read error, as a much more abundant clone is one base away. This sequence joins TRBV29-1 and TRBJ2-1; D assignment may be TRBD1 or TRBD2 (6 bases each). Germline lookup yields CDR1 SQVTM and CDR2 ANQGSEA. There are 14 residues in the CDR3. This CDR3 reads CSANPGGRVNEQSF. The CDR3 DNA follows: TGCAGCGCCAATCCCGGGGGCAGGGTCAATGAGCAGTCCTTC.

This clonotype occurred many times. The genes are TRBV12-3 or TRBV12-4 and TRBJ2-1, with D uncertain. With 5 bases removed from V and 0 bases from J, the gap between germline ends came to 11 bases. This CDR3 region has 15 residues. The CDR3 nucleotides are TGTGCCAGCAGTATAGACTGGAGCTCCTACAATGAGCAGTTCTTC. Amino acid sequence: CASSIDWSSYNEQFF.

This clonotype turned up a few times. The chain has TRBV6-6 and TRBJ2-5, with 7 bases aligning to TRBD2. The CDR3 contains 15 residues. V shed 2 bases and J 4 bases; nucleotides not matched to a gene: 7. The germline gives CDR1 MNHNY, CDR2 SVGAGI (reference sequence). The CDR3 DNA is TGTGCCAGCAGTTACGGCGGAACGGGGGGAGAGACCCAGTACTTC. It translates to CASSYGGTGGETQYF.

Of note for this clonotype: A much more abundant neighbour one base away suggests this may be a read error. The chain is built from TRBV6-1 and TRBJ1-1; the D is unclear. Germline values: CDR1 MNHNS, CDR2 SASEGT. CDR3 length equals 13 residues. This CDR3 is CASGSLPNTEASF. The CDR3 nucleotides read TGTGCCAGCGGCTCCTTGCCTAACACTGAAGCTTCCTTT.

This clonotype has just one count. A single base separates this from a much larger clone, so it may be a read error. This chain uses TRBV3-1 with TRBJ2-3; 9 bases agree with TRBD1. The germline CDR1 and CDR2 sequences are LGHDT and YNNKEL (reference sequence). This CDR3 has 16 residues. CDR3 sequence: CAISLRTQGAADTQYF. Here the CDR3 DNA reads TGTGCCATCAGCCTTCGAACACAGGGGGCCGCAGATACGCAGTATTTT.

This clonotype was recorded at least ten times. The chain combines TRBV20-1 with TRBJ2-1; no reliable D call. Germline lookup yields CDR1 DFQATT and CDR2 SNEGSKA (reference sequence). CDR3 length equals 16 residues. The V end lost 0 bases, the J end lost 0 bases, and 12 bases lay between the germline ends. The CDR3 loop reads CSARDTADHSYNEQFF. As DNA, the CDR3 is TGCAGTGCTAGAGATACGGCGGACCACTCCTACAATGAGCAGTTCTTC.

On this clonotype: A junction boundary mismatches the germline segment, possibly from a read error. CDR3 protein: CASSAGRGRGGGELFF. The CDR3 DNA follows: TGTGCTAGCAGCGCAGGCCGCGGGAGAGGAGGCGGGGAGCTGTTTTTT. The chain joins TRBV7-7 to TRBJ2-2; 7 bases align to TRBD2. CDR3 length equals 16 residues. Germline assignment: CDR1 SSHAT and CDR2 FNYEAQ (reference sequence).

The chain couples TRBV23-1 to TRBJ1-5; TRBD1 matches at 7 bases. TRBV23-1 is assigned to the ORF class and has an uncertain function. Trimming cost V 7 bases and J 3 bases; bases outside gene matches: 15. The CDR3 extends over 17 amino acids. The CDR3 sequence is CASISPSGTEDNQPQHF. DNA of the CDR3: TGCGCCAGCATTTCCCCCTCCGGGACAGAAGACAATCAGCCCCAGCATTTT.

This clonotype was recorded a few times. The CDR3 is CASSSGTYNSPLHF. The CDR3 bases are TGTGCCAGCAGTTCAGGGACTTATAATTCACCCCTCCACTTT. The J gene is TRBJ1-6, the V gene TRBV27; possible D gene TRBD1, 5 bases. V lost 4 bases, J lost 4 bases, and 8 bases lay in between. This CDR3 has 14 residues. Germline loops: CDR1 MNHEY, CDR2 SMNVEV (reference sequence).

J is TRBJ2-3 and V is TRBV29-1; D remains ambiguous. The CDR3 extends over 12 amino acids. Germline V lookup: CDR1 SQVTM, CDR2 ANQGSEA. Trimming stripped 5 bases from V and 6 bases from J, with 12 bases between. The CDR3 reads CSVWSPGDTQYF. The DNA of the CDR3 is TGCAGCGTTTGGTCGCCTGGGGATACGCAGTATTTT.

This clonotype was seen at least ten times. The CDR3 DNA follows: TGCAGTGCTAGTGAGGGGGCGAACACCGGGGAGCTGTTTTTT. This encodes CSASEGANTGELFF. This chain joins TRBV20-1 and TRBJ2-2; TRBD1 is a possible D gene (6 bases). CDR1 and CDR2 from the germline V gene are DFQATT and SNEGSKA (reference sequence). V was trimmed by 3 bases and J by 0 bases, leaving 8 bases between them. CDR3 size: 14 residues.

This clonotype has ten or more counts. The CDR3 DNA sequence: TGTGCCAGCAGTTTTGGGGCCCGAGAGACCCAGTACTTC. It specifies CASSFGARETQYF. The chain recombines TRBV25-1 with TRBJ2-5; D is perhaps TRBD1 (5 bases). Trimming cost V 5 bases and J 4 bases, with 11 bases left between them. The CDR3 runs to 13 residues. Germline-derived CDR1 and CDR2 are MGHDK and SYGVNS.

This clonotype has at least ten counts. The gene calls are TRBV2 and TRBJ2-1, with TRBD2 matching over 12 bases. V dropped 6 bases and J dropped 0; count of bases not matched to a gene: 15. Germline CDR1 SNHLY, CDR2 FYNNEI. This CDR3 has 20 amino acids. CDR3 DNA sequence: TGTGCCAGCAGCCCTCGTAGGCCTAGCGGGAGGGATAGCTCCTACAATGAGCAGTTCTTC. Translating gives CASSPRRPSGRDSSYNEQFF.

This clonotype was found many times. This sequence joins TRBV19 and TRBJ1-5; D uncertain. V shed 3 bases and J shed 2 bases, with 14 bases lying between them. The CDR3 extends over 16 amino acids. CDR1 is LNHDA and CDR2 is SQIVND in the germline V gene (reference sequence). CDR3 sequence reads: CASSIEGIAGNQPQHF. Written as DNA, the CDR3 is TGTGCCAGTAGTATCGAGGGCATAGCGGGCAATCAGCCCCAGCATTTT.

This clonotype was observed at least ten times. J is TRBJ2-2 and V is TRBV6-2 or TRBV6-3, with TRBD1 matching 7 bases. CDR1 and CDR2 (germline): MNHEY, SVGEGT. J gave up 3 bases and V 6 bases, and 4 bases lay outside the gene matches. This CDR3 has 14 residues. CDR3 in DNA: TGTGCCAGCAGCCACACAGGGGACACCGGGGAGCTGTTTTTT. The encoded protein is CASSHTGDTGELFF.

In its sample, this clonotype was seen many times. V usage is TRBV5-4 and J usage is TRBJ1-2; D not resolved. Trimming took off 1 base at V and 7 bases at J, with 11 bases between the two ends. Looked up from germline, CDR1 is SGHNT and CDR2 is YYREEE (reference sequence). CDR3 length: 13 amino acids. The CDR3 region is CASSLRGITGYTF. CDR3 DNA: TGTGCCAGCAGCTTGCGCGGCATAACTGGCTACACCTTC. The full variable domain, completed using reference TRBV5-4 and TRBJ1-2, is ETGVTQSPTHLIKTRGQQVTLRCSSQSGHNTVSWYQQALGQGPQFIFQYYREEENGRGNFPPRFSGLQFPNYSSELNVNALELDDSALYLCASSLRGITGYTFGSGTRLTVV.

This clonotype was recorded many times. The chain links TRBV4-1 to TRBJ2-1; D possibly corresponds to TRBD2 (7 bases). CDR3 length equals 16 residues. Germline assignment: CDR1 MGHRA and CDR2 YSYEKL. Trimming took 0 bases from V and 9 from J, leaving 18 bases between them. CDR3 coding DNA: TGCGCCAGCAGCCAAGATACGGGAGGACAGTATGGTGAGCAGTTCTTC. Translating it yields CASSQDTGGQYGEQFF.

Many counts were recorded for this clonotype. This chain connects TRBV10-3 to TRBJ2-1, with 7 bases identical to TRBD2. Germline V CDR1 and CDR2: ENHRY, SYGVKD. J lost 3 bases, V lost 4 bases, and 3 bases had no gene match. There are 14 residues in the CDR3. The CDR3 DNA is TGTGCCATCAGTGGGGGGGGAGTCTACAATGAGCAGTTCTTC. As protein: CAISGGGVYNEQFF.

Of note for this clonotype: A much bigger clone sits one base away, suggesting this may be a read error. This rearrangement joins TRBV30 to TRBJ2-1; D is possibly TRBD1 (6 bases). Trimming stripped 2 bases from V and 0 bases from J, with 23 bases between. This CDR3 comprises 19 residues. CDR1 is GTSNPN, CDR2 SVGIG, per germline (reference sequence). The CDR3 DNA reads TGTGCCTGGAGTCGGCAGGGACAAGACCTCCTTGGCTCCTACAATGAGCAGTTCTTC. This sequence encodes CAWSRQGQDLLGSYNEQFF. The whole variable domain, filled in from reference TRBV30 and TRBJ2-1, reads SQTIHQWPATLVQPVGSPLSLECTVEGTSNPNLYWYRQAAGRGLQLLFYSVGIGQISSEVPQNLSASRPQDRQFILSSKKLLLSDSGFYLCAWSRQGQDLLGSYNEQFFGPGTRLTVL.

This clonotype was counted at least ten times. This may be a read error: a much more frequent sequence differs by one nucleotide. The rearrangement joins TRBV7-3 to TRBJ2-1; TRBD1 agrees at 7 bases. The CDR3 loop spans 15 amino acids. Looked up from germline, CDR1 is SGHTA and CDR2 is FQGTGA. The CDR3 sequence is CACSLSLGQNNEQFF. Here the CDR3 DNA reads TGTGCCTGCAGCTTAAGTCTGGGACAGAACAATGAGCAGTTCTTC.